The source of this TCR beta chain is a study of human T cells and chemical hapten exposure. This CDR3 spans 15 amino acids. V dropped 4 bases and J dropped 5 bases, with 18 bases sitting between them. This clonotype has more than one count but fewer than ten. Its cognate antigen is unknown. Noted time point: pre-sensitization, week 0. The sample's treatment: therapeutic diphenylcyclopropenone sensitization with weekly scalp DPC. TCRdb used MiXCR to reprocess the RACE reads, holding one entry per CDR3 protein. The table has more than 300,000 distinct CDR3 sequences, about 5% seen once. Overall study findings and caveats: TCRs at high frequency, those above 1 in 1000, did not change with DPC sensitization.

Sequenced here: whole blood, sampled in connection with sensitization to the hapten diphenylcyclopropenone (DPC). The clonotype originates from a woman in her late teens or twenties with alopecia areata. Some clones in this sample may be carry-over from other donors' samples. V gene TRBV12-3 or TRBV12-4 combines with J gene TRBJ2-7; D is perhaps TRBD2 (6 bases). CDR3 sequence: CASSSSHRGIHEQYF. CDR3 in DNA: TGTGCCAGCAGTTCGTCCCACCGGGGGATCCACGAGCAGTACTTC.